The rows below give T cell receptor beta chains drawn from one sample of a study of identical twins. TCRdb re-derived calls from the 5' RACE reads in MiXCR, one entry per CDR3 protein. Of some 1,700,000 distinct CDR3 sequences listed, around a third are singletons. The sequencing sample was made of cord blood. The receptors shown here come from a newborn girl in good health. Both conserved end residues are part of each CDR3. Fields, in order: V gene, D gene, J gene, clone size, CDR3 protein, CDR3 DNA. D genes are given only for firm matches. A clone size is listed for some rows: how often the clone was seen (once, few, many), or a class if it is expanded.

v_gene: TRBV20-1; d_gene: TRBD2; j_gene: TRBJ2-3; abundance: NA; CDR3aa: CSVPGTVERGQYF; CDR3nt: TGCAGTGTCCCCGGGACCGTCGAGCGGGGGCAGTATTTT
v_gene: TRBV3-1; d_gene: NA; j_gene: TRBJ2-1; abundance: few; CDR3aa: CASSRPGLIYNEQFF; CDR3nt: TGTGCCAGCAGCCGACCGGGACTTATCTACAATGAGCAGTTCTTC
v_gene: TRBV20-1; d_gene: TRBD1; j_gene: TRBJ1-1; abundance: NA; CDR3aa: CSASGDREWFEAFF; CDR3nt: TGCAGTGCTAGCGGCGACAGGGAATGGTTTGAAGCTTTCTTT
v_gene: TRBV29-1; d_gene: TRBD2; j_gene: TRBJ2-7; abundance: many; CDR3aa: CSVGTSPEQYF; CDR3nt: TGCAGCGTGGGGACTAGTCCCGAGCAGTACTTC
v_gene: TRBV7-9; d_gene: NA; j_gene: TRBJ1-4; abundance: few; CDR3aa: CATPGPPNEKLFF; CDR3nt: TGTGCCACCCCAGGACCCCCTAATGAAAAACTGTTTTTT
v_gene: TRBV20-1; d_gene: TRBD2; j_gene: TRBJ2-7; abundance: once; CDR3aa: CSAREIISGSGYNEQYF; CDR3nt: TGCAGTGCTAGAGAGATCATTAGCGGGAGCGGGTACAATGAGCAGTACTTC
v_gene: TRBV10-3; d_gene: TRBD1; j_gene: TRBJ1-1; abundance: NA; CDR3aa: CAISEMGGQGGYTEAFF; CDR3nt: TGTGCCATCAGTGAGATGGGGGGACAGGGAGGATACACTGAAGCTTTCTTT
v_gene: TRBV12-3/TRBV12-4; d_gene: TRBD1; j_gene: TRBJ1-2; abundance: few; CDR3aa: CASSLGHYRGPDGYTF; CDR3nt: TGTGCCAGCAGTTTAGGTCATTACAGGGGGCCGGATGGCTACACCTTC
v_gene: TRBV6-1; d_gene: NA; j_gene: TRBJ1-3; abundance: NA; CDR3aa: CASSALGQISGNTIYF; CDR3nt: TGTGCCAGCAGTGCTCTCGGACAGATCTCTGGAAACACCATATATTTT
v_gene: TRBV25-1; d_gene: NA; j_gene: TRBJ2-1; abundance: NA; CDR3aa: CASSGLSNLGLNPGQFF; CDR3nt: TGTGCCAGCAGTGGCCTATCTAATCTAGGGCTCAATCCCGGGCAGTTCTTC
v_gene: TRBV6-1; d_gene: TRBD1; j_gene: TRBJ1-4; abundance: NA; CDR3aa: CASRPGTGLGNEKLFF; CDR3nt: TGTGCCAGCAGGCCCGGGACAGGGCTCGGTAATGAAAAACTGTTTTTT
v_gene: TRBV5-1; d_gene: NA; j_gene: TRBJ1-1; abundance: once; CDR3aa: CASSFSPNMWANTEAFF; CDR3nt: TGCGCCAGCAGCTTTTCCCCTAACATGTGGGCGAACACTGAAGCTTTCTTT
v_gene: TRBV14; d_gene: TRBD2; j_gene: TRBJ2-2; abundance: NA; CDR3aa: CASSQVSGGPYTGELFF; CDR3nt: TGTGCCAGCAGCCAAGTCAGCGGGGGGCCCTACACCGGGGAGTTGTTTTTT
v_gene: TRBV5-1; d_gene: NA; j_gene: TRBJ2-1; abundance: many; CDR3aa: CASSLTNDIGEQFF; CDR3nt: TGCGCCAGCAGCTTGACGAATGATATCGGTGAGCAGTTCTTC
v_gene: TRBV9; d_gene: NA; j_gene: TRBJ1-4; abundance: NA; CDR3aa: CASISQATNEKLFF; CDR3nt: TGTGCCAGCATCAGTCAGGCAACTAATGAAAAACTGTTTTTT
v_gene: TRBV20-1; d_gene: TRBD2; j_gene: TRBJ2-7; abundance: NA; CDR3aa: CSASSGLARAYEQYF; CDR3nt: TGCAGTGCTAGCTCCGGACTAGCTAGGGCCTACGAGCAGTACTTC
v_gene: TRBV20-1; d_gene: NA; j_gene: TRBJ1-5; abundance: few; CDR3aa: CSARVWTLSPNQPQHF; CDR3nt: TGCAGTGCTAGGGTTTGGACCTTGAGCCCTAATCAGCCCCAGCATTTT
v_gene: TRBV27; d_gene: TRBD2; j_gene: TRBJ2-1; abundance: few; CDR3aa: CASSGLAGGLDEQFF; CDR3nt: TGTGCCAGCAGTGGACTAGCGGGAGGGCTAGATGAGCAGTTCTTC
v_gene: TRBV5-1; d_gene: NA; j_gene: TRBJ2-3; abundance: NA; CDR3aa: CASSLFYWQSTDTQYF; CDR3nt: TGCGCCAGCAGCTTGTTCTACTGGCAGTCCACAGATACGCAGTATTTT
v_gene: TRBV7-8; d_gene: TRBD1; j_gene: TRBJ1-2; abundance: many; CDR3aa: CASSLVGQGYGYTF; CDR3nt: TGTGCCAGCAGCTTAGTCGGACAGGGGTATGGCTACACCTTC
v_gene: TRBV3-1; d_gene: NA; j_gene: TRBJ1-4; abundance: few; CDR3aa: CASSQVAGREEKLFF; CDR3nt: TGTGCCAGCAGCCAAGTTGCAGGGAGAGAAGAAAAACTGTTTTTT
v_gene: TRBV20-1; d_gene: NA; j_gene: TRBJ1-1; abundance: NA; CDR3aa: CSGSDFSGNTEAFF; CDR3nt: TGCAGTGGGAGTGACTTTTCGGGGAACACTGAAGCTTTCTTT
v_gene: TRBV25-1; d_gene: NA; j_gene: TRBJ2-7; abundance: few; CDR3aa: CASSDEGGPEQYF; CDR3nt: TGTGCCAGCAGTGACGAGGGGGGACCCGAGCAGTACTTC
v_gene: TRBV28; d_gene: TRBD2; j_gene: TRBJ2-3; abundance: NA; CDR3aa: CASSPIGTTPTDTQYF; CDR3nt: TGTGCCAGCAGCCCTATCGGGACTACACCCACAGATACGCAGTATTTT
v_gene: TRBV4-2; d_gene: NA; j_gene: TRBJ1-1; abundance: NA; CDR3aa: CARVPGKDTEAFF; CDR3nt: TGTGCCCGCGTCCCAGGGAAGGACACTGAAGCTTTCTTT
v_gene: TRBV24-1; d_gene: TRBD1; j_gene: TRBJ2-2; abundance: few; CDR3aa: CATSETGDTGELFF; CDR3nt: TGTGCCACCAGTGAGACAGGGGACACCGGGGAGCTGTTTTTT
v_gene: TRBV12-3/TRBV12-4; d_gene: TRBD2; j_gene: TRBJ2-3; abundance: NA; CDR3aa: CASSLRLRLAVGTDMQYF; CDR3nt: TGTGCCAGCAGTTTGCGACTTAGGCTAGCGGTGGGTACAGATATGCAGTATTTT
v_gene: TRBV5-1; d_gene: NA; j_gene: TRBJ2-7; abundance: NA; CDR3aa: CASKLWTATYEQYF; CDR3nt: TGCGCCAGCAAGCTTTGGACAGCTACCTACGAGCAGTACTTC
v_gene: TRBV9; d_gene: TRBD2; j_gene: TRBJ2-5; abundance: NA; CDR3aa: CASSEGLAGGRVYERYF; CDR3nt: TGTGCCAGCAGCGAGGGACTAGCGGGAGGCCGCGTTTACGAGCGGTACTTC
v_gene: TRBV28; d_gene: NA; j_gene: TRBJ2-1; abundance: many; CDR3aa: CASSSGPGSYNEQFF; CDR3nt: TGTGCCAGCAGCTCCGGTCCCGGCTCCTACAATGAGCAGTTCTTC
v_gene: TRBV29-1; d_gene: TRBD1; j_gene: TRBJ2-2; abundance: NA; CDR3aa: CSVGARDRANTGELFF; CDR3nt: TGCAGCGTTGGTGCTCGGGACAGGGCGAACACCGGGGAGCTGTTTTTT
v_gene: TRBV18; d_gene: TRBD2; j_gene: TRBJ2-1; abundance: once; CDR3aa: CANSPTSAGSYNEQFF; CDR3nt: TGTGCCAACTCACCCACTAGCGCCGGCTCCTACAATGAGCAGTTCTTC
v_gene: TRBV28; d_gene: TRBD2; j_gene: TRBJ2-1; abundance: NA; CDR3aa: CASSPEREWNNEQFF; CDR3nt: TGTGCCAGCAGTCCCGAGCGGGAGTGGAACAATGAGCAGTTCTTC
v_gene: TRBV7-2; d_gene: NA; j_gene: TRBJ2-3; abundance: few; CDR3aa: CASSSRTYTDTQYF; CDR3nt: TGTGCCAGCAGCTCCCGGACTTACACAGATACGCAGTATTTT
v_gene: TRBV12-5; d_gene: TRBD1; j_gene: TRBJ2-1; abundance: few; CDR3aa: CASGLGTANTYNEQFF; CDR3nt: TGTGCTAGTGGCCTCGGGACAGCGAACACCTACAATGAGCAGTTCTTC
v_gene: TRBV9; d_gene: NA; j_gene: TRBJ2-5; abundance: few; CDR3aa: CASSVGLASYQETQYF; CDR3nt: TGTGCCAGCAGCGTAGGCTTAGCCTCGTACCAAGAGACCCAGTACTTC
v_gene: TRBV6-6; d_gene: NA; j_gene: TRBJ2-2; abundance: NA; CDR3aa: CASSYSAGELFF; CDR3nt: TGTGCCAGCAGTTACTCTGCCGGGGAGCTGTTTTTT
v_gene: TRBV27; d_gene: NA; j_gene: TRBJ1-1; abundance: NA; CDR3aa: CASSQGIDDTEAFF; CDR3nt: TGTGCCAGCAGTCAGGGGATAGATGACACTGAAGCTTTCTTT
v_gene: TRBV11-2; d_gene: NA; j_gene: TRBJ1-6; abundance: few; CDR3aa: CASSSFGGIGSPLHF; CDR3nt: TGTGCCAGCAGCTCCTTTGGGGGAATCGGTTCACCCCTCCACTTT
v_gene: TRBV24-1; d_gene: NA; j_gene: TRBJ1-1; abundance: NA; CDR3aa: CATSDFSRVRGTEAFF; CDR3nt: TGTGCCACCAGTGATTTTAGTAGGGTCCGGGGCACTGAAGCTTTCTTT
v_gene: TRBV20-1; d_gene: NA; j_gene: TRBJ2-5; abundance: few; CDR3aa: CSAALGGAPGNEQYF; CDR3nt: TGCAGTGCCGCTCTGGGCGGGGCTCCGGGCAATGAGCAGTACTTC
v_gene: TRBV28; d_gene: NA; j_gene: TRBJ1-3; abundance: NA; CDR3aa: CASSFGGGSLSGNTIYF; CDR3nt: TGTGCCAGCAGTTTCGGAGGGGGGTCCCTCTCTGGAAACACCATATATTTT
v_gene: TRBV7-9; d_gene: NA; j_gene: TRBJ2-3; abundance: NA; CDR3aa: CASRGAAFRGTDTQYF; CDR3nt: TGTGCCAGCAGGGGGGCGGCGTTCCGAGGGACAGATACGCAGTATTTT
v_gene: TRBV28; d_gene: TRBD1; j_gene: TRBJ1-5; abundance: few; CDR3aa: CASSFLSGGIDQPQHF; CDR3nt: TGTGCCAGCAGTTTCCTTTCAGGGGGCATCGATCAGCCCCAGCATTTT
v_gene: TRBV5-4; d_gene: TRBD1; j_gene: TRBJ1-2; abundance: NA; CDR3aa: CASSLSRQGDYGYTF; CDR3nt: TGTGCCAGCAGCTTGTCCCGACAGGGAGACTATGGCTACACCTTC
v_gene: TRBV27; d_gene: NA; j_gene: TRBJ2-6; abundance: few; CDR3aa: CASRSLLSGANVLTF; CDR3nt: TGTGCCAGCAGATCCCTCCTCTCTGGGGCCAACGTCCTGACTTTC
v_gene: TRBV12-3/TRBV12-4; d_gene: TRBD1; j_gene: TRBJ2-1; abundance: NA; CDR3aa: CASSLQGRGPRQFF; CDR3nt: TGTGCCAGCAGTTTACAGGGAAGGGGGCCAAGACAGTTCTTC
v_gene: TRBV20-1; d_gene: NA; j_gene: TRBJ2-1; abundance: few; CDR3aa: CSARVHKGQFF; CDR3nt: TGCAGTGCTAGAGTCCATAAAGGGCAGTTCTTC
v_gene: TRBV5-1; d_gene: NA; j_gene: TRBJ1-1; abundance: few; CDR3aa: CASSFVHEQTEAFF; CDR3nt: TGCGCCAGCAGCTTCGTCCACGAGCAAACTGAAGCTTTCTTT
v_gene: TRBV5-1; d_gene: NA; j_gene: TRBJ2-7; abundance: many; CDR3aa: CASSLRYVGPYEQYF; CDR3nt: TGCGCCAGCAGCTTGAGGTATGTCGGCCCCTACGAGCAGTACTTC
v_gene: TRBV18; d_gene: NA; j_gene: TRBJ2-6; abundance: NA; CDR3aa: CVSSFQPGHGANVLTF; CDR3nt: TGTGTCAGCTCATTTCAGCCAGGGCACGGGGCCAACGTCCTGACTTTC
v_gene: TRBV5-1; d_gene: TRBD1; j_gene: TRBJ2-6; abundance: few; CDR3aa: CASSLGQELSGANVLTF; CDR3nt: TGCGCCAGCAGCTTAGGACAGGAACTCTCTGGGGCCAACGTCCTGACTTTC
v_gene: TRBV3-1; d_gene: TRBD1; j_gene: TRBJ1-2; abundance: few; CDR3aa: CASSPSGQGAHYGYTF; CDR3nt: TGTGCCAGCAGCCCCTCCGGACAGGGGGCCCACTATGGCTACACCTTC
v_gene: TRBV9; d_gene: TRBD1; j_gene: TRBJ1-1; abundance: NA; CDR3aa: CASSISSGGTEAFF; CDR3nt: TGTGCCAGCAGCATCTCCTCAGGGGGCACTGAAGCTTTCTTT
v_gene: TRBV7-9; d_gene: TRBD1; j_gene: TRBJ1-2; abundance: few; CDR3aa: CASSFDRGRNGYTF; CDR3nt: TGTGCCAGCAGCTTCGACAGGGGGCGAAATGGCTACACCTTC